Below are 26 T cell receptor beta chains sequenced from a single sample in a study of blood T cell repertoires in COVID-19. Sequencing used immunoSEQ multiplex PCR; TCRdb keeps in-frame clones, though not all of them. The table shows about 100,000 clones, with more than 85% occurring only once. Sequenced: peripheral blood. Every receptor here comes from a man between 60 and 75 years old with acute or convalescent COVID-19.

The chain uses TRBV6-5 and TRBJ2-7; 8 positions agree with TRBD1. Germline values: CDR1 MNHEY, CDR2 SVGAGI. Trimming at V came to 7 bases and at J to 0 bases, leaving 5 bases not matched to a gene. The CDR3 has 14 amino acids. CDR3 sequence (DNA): TGTGCCAGCACCGACAGGGGCCTCTCCTACGAGCAGTACTTC. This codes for CASTDRGLSYEQYF.

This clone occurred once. CDR3 protein: CASSQALAGGYYEQYF. The CDR3 coding sequence is TGTGCCAGCAGCCAAGCGCTAGCGGGAGGGTATTACGAGCAGTACTTC. This chain uses TRBV14 with TRBJ2-7, with TRBD2 identical over 12 bases. In germline, CDR1 is SGHDN, CDR2 FVKESK. The trim removed 1 base at V and 4 bases at J, leaving 5 bases unmatched. The CDR3 sequence is 16 residues long. Complete variable domain (other parts from reference TRBV14 and TRBJ2-7): EAGVTQFPSHSVIEKGQTVTLRCDPISGHDNLYWYRRVMGKEIKFLLHFVKESKQDESGMPNNRFLAERTGGTYSTLKVQPAELEDSGVYFCASSQALAGGYYEQYFGPGTRLTVT.

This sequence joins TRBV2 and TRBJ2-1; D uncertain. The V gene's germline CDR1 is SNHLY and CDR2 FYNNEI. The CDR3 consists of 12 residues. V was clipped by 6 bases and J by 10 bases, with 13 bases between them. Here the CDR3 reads CASSFQTPEQFF. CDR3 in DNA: TGTGCCAGCAGCTTCCAGACTCCGGAGCAGTTCTTC.

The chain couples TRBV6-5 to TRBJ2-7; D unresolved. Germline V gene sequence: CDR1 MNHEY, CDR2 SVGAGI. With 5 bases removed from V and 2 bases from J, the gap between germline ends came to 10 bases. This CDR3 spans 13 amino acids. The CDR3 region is CASSLRVAYEQYF. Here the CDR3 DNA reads TGTGCCAGCAGTCTCCGAGTTGCCTACGAGCAGTACTTC.

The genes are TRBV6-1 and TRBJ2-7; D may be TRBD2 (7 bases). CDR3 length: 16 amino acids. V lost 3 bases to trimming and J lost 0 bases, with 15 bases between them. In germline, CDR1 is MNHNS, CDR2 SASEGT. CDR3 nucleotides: TGTGCCAGCAGTGATGTGGGGGCTAGCGGCTCCTACGAGCAGTACTTC. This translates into CASSDVGASGSYEQYF.

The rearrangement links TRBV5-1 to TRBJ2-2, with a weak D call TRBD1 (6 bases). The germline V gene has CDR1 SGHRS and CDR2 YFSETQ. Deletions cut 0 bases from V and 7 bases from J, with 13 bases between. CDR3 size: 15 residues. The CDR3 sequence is CASSLVGARGGELFF. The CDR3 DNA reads TGCGCCAGCAGCTTGGTAGGAGCCAGGGGCGGGGAGCTGTTTTTT.

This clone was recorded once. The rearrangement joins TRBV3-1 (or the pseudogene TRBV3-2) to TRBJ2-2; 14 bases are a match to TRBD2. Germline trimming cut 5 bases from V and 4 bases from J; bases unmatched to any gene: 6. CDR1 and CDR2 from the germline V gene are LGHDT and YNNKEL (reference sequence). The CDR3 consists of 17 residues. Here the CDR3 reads CASSSRTSGRFTGELFF. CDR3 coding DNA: TGTGCCAGCAGCTCCAGGACTAGCGGGAGGTTCACCGGGGAGCTGTTTTTT.

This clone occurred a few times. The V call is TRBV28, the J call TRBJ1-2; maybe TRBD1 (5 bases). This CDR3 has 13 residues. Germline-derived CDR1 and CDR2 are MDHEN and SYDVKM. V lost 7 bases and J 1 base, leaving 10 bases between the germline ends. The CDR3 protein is CASNGQGNYGYTF. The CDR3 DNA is TGTGCCAGCAACGGTCAGGGTAACTATGGCTACACCTTC.

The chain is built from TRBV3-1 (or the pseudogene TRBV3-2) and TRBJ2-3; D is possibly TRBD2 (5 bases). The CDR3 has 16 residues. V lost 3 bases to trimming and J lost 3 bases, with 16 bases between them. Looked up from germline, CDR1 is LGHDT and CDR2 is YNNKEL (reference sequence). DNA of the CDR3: TGTGCCAGCAGCCATAGGGAGTTCGAAGAGACAGATACGCAGTATTTT. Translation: CASSHREFEETDTQYF.

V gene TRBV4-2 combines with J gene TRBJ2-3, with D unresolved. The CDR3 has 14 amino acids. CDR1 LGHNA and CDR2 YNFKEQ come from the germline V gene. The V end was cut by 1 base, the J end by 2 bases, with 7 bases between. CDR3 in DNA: TGTGCCAGCAGCCAAGTCGTTAACACAGATACGCAGTATTTT. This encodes CASSQVVNTDTQYF.

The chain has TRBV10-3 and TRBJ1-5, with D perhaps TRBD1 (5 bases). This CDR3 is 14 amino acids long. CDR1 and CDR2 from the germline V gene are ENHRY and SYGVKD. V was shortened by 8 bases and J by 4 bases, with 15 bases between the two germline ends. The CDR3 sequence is CAISTRAENQPQHF. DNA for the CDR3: TGTGCCATCTCTACCAGGGCAGAAAATCAGCCCCAGCATTTT.

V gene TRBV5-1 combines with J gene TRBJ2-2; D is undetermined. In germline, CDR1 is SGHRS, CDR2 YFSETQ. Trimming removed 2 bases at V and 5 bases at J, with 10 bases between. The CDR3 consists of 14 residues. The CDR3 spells CASSLIPLTGELFF. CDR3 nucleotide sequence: TGCGCCAGCAGCTTAATTCCCCTTACCGGGGAGCTGTTTTTT.

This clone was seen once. The CDR3 region is CASSVSRQGEQYF. CDR3 sequence (DNA): TGTGCCAGCAGCGTGAGCCGACAGGGCGAGCAGTACTTC. This chain links TRBV9 with TRBJ2-7, with 7 bases that match TRBD1. Trimming at V came to 2 bases and at J to 6 bases, leaving 5 bases not matched to a gene. The CDR3 runs 13 residues. Germline CDR1 SGDLS, CDR2 YYNGEE. The full variable domain, rest sourced from reference TRBV9 and TRBJ2-7, is DSGVTQTPKHLITATGQRVTLRCSPRSGDLSVYWYQQSLDQGLQFLIQYYNGEERAKGNILERFSAQQFPDLHSELNLSSLELGDSALYFCASSVSRQGEQYFGPGTRLTVT.

CDR3 region: CASSQGGLASTDTQYF. CDR3 nucleotide sequence: TGTGCCAGCAGTCAGGGGGGACTAGCCTCAACAGATACGCAGTATTTT. The chain has TRBV28 and TRBJ2-3; 9 positions match TRBD2. This CDR3 is built from 16 residues. V lost 5 bases to trimming and J lost 3 bases; unmatched junction nucleotides: 9. Germline V gene sequence: CDR1 MDHEN, CDR2 SYDVKM.

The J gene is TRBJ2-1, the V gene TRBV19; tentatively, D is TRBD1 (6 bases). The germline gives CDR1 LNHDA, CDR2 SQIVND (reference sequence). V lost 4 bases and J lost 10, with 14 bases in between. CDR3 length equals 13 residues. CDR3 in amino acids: CASSNKQGFEQFF. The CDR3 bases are TGTGCCAGTAGTAATAAACAGGGATTCGAGCAGTTCTTC.

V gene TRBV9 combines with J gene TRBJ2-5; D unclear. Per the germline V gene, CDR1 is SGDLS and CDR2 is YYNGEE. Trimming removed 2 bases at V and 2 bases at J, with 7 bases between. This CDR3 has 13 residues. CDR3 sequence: CASSVGRQETQYF. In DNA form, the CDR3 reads TGTGCCAGCAGCGTGGGCAGGCAAGAGACCCAGTACTTC.

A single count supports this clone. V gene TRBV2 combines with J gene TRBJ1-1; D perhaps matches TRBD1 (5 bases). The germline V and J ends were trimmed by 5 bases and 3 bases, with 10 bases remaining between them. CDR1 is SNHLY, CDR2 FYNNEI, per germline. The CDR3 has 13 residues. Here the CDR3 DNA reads TGTGCCAGCAGTCCTGACAGTTACACTGAAGCTTTCTTT. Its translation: CASSPDSYTEAFF.

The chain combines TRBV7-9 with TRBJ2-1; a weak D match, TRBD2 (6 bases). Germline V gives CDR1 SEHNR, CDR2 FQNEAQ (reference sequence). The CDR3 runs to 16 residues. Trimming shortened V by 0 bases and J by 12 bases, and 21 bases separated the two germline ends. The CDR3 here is CASSLARGGTYLGQFF. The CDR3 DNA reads TGTGCCAGCAGCTTAGCGCGGGGTGGGACTTACTTAGGGCAGTTCTTC.

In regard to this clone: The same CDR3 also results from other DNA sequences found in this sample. CDR3 in DNA: TGTGCCAGCTCACCAGACAGGACTAACACCGGGGAGCTGTTTTTT. Translated: CASSPDRTNTGELFF. This chain connects TRBV18 to TRBJ2-2, with TRBD1 as a possible D gene (6 bases). Germline V gene sequence: CDR1 KGHSH, CDR2 LQKENI. The ends were cut back, 2 bases at V and 2 bases at J, with 9 bases in the middle. The CDR3 runs 15 residues. Using reference TRBV18 and TRBJ2-2 for the parts outside the CDR3, the full variable domain is NAGVMQNPRHLVRRRGQEARLRCSPMKGHSHVYWYRQLPEEGLKFMVYLQKENIIDESGMPKERFSAEFPKEGPSILRIQQVVRGDSAAYFCASSPDRTNTGELFFGEGSRLTVL.

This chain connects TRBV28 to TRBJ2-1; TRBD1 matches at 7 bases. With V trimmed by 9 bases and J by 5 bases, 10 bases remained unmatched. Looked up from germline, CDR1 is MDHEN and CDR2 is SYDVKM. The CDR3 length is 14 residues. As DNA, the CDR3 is TGTGCCAGTTATCCGACAGGGAAAGACAATGAGCAGTTCTTC. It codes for CASYPTGKDNEQFF. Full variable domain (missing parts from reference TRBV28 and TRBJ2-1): DVKVTQSSRYLVKRTGEKVFLECVQDMDHENMFWYRQDPGLGLRLIYFSYDVKMKEKGDIPEGYSVSREKKERFSLILESASTNQTSMYLCASYPTGKDNEQFFGPGTRLTVL.

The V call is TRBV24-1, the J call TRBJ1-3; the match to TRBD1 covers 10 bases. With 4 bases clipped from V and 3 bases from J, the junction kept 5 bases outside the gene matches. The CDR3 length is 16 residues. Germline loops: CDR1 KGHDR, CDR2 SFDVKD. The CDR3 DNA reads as TGTGCCACCAGTGACCCCGGGACAGGGGATGGAAACACCATATATTTT. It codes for CATSDPGTGDGNTIYF.

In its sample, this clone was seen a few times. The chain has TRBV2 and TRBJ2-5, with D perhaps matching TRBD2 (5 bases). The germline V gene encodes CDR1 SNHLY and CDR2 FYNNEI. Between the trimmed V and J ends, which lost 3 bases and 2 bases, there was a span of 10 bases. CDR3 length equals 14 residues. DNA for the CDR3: TGTGCCAGCAGTGAGGGGAGCAGACAAGAGACCCAGTACTTC. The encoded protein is CASSEGSRQETQYF.

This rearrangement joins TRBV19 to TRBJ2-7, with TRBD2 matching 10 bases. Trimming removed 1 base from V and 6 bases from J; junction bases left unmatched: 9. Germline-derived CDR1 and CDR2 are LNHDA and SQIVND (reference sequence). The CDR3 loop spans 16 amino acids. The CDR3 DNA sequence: TGTGCCAGTAGTATAGGGCTAGCGGGGGAAGCGAGCGAGCAGTACTTC. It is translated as CASSIGLAGEASEQYF.

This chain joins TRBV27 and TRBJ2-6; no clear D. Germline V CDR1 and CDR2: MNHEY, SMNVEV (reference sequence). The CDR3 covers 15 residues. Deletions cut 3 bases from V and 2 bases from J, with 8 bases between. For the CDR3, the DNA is TGTGCCAGCAGTTTCTCTTCGGCTGGGGCCAACGTCCTGACTTTC. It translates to CASSFSSAGANVLTF.

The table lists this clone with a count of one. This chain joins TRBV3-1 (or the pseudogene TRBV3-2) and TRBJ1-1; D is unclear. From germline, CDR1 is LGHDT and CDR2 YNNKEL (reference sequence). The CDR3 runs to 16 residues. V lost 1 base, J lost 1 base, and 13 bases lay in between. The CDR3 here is CASSQVIAYENTEAFF. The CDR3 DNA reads TGTGCCAGCAGCCAAGTCATTGCGTACGAGAACACTGAAGCTTTCTTT.

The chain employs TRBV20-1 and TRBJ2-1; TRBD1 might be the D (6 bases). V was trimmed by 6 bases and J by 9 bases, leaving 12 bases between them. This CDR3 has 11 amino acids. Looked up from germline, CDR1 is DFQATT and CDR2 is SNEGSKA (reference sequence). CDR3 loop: CSAKQGGEQFF. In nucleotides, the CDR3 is TGCAGTGCGAAACAGGGTGGTGAGCAGTTCTTC.